One sample yielded the 12 T cell receptor beta chains listed below, sequenced in a study of early T cells in non-severe SARS-CoV-2 infection. One entry per CDR3 protein results from TCRdb running MiXCR on the 5' RACE reads. The table shows 48,000 or so distinct CDR3 sequences, with about 6% occurring only once. The starting material was whole blood, obtained at baseline. Receptor source: an adult who was a healthcare worker with PCR-confirmed SARS-CoV-2 infection or an uninfected control (not recorded which).

This clonotype came up many times. This chain's CDR3 is CASSLGTNRRRAFF. The CDR3 DNA reads as TGTGCCAGCAGCTTAGGGACAAACAGGAGAAGAGCTTTCTTT. The gene calls are TRBV7-2 and TRBJ1-1; maybe TRBD1 (5 bases). V shed 1 base and J shed 10 bases, with 16 bases lying between them. The CDR3 runs to 14 residues. Germline loops: CDR1 SGHTA, CDR2 FQGNSA.

In this sample, this clonotype turned up many times. The gene calls are TRBV4-3 and TRBJ1-1; no clear D gene. This CDR3 has 16 amino acids. Trimming pared 0 bases from V and 1 base from J, leaving 12 bases between. Looked up from germline, CDR1 is LGHNA and CDR2 is YSLEER. The CDR3 DNA follows: TGCGCCAGCAGCCAAGACATGGTGGCCCCGAACACTGAAGCTTTCTTT. Its protein is CASSQDMVAPNTEAFF.

In regard to this clonotype: The conserved final phenylalanine or tryptophan is absent from the CDR3, which likely points to a read error. This chain uses TRBV7-9 with TRBJ1-6; tentative D call: TRBD1 (5 bases). The CDR3 runs 18 residues. The germline V gene encodes CDR1 SEHNR and CDR2 FQNEAQ (reference sequence). Trimming removed 2 bases at V and 0 bases at J, with 14 bases between. The CDR3 DNA is TGTGCCAGCAGCTTATTGGGGGAGTTGAGCTCCTATAATTCACCCCTCCACTCT. This sequence encodes CASSLLGELSSYNSPLHS.

This clonotype has more than one count but fewer than ten. The rearrangement links TRBV7-2 to TRBJ2-1; 8 bases agree with TRBD2. J lost 0 bases, V lost 3 bases, and 7 bases had no gene match. The CDR3 length is 17 residues. Germline V gene sequence: CDR1 SGHTA, CDR2 FQGNSA. CDR3 sequence: CASSLTFAGGSYNEQFF. The CDR3 DNA follows: TGTGCCAGCAGCTTGACGTTTGCGGGGGGCTCCTACAATGAGCAGTTCTTC.

This clonotype was counted ten times or more. The chain couples TRBV4-2 to TRBJ2-2; D is possibly TRBD1 (5 bases). This CDR3 region has 15 residues. Germline V gene sequence: CDR1 LGHNA, CDR2 YNFKEQ. Trimming pared 0 bases from V and 4 bases from J, leaving 9 bases between. The CDR3 region has the DNA TGTGCCAGCAGCCAAGAGACAGCCGTCACCGGGGAGCTGTTTTTT. Translating gives CASSQETAVTGELFF.

This clonotype appeared a few times. One end of the junction varies from germline; a read error may be responsible. The V call is TRBV15, the J call TRBJ2-4, with D unclear. The germline V gene has CDR1 LNHNV and CDR2 YYDKDF (reference sequence). CDR3 length equals 14 residues. The chain's CDR3 is CATSRGRRESVSGF. DNA for the CDR3: TGTGCCACCAGCAGAGGCCGACGAGAGTCAGTCTCAGGCTTC.

This clonotype was found a few times. The rearrangement uses TRBV7-7 and TRBJ2-2; 7 nucleotides line up with TRBD2. With V trimmed by 3 bases and J by 2 bases, 6 bases remained unmatched. CDR1 is SSHAT, CDR2 FNYEAQ, per germline (reference sequence). The CDR3 covers 16 residues. The CDR3 DNA is TGTGCCAGCAGCTTTGGGCTAGCGGTAAACACCGGGGAGCTGTTTTTT. Its translation: CASSFGLAVNTGELFF.

This clonotype was seen ten or more times. The chain uses TRBV29-1 and TRBJ1-2, with TRBD1 matching 10 bases. The CDR3 is 14 residues long. Germline assignment: CDR1 SQVTM and CDR2 ANQGSEA. With 6 bases clipped from V and 4 bases from J, the junction kept 8 bases outside the gene matches. CDR3 residues: CSVPDRGHGYGYTF. Written as DNA, the CDR3 is TGCAGCGTCCCTGACAGGGGGCATGGCTATGGCTACACCTTC.

The chain couples TRBV11-2 to TRBJ2-5; 8 bases fit TRBD2. Per germline, CDR1 SGHAT and CDR2 FQNNGV. CDR3 length: 15 amino acids. With 2 bases clipped from V and 2 bases from J, the junction kept 4 bases outside the gene matches. The CDR3 protein is CASSLYGRAQETQYF. CDR3 bases: TGTGCCAGCAGCTTATACGGGAGGGCTCAAGAGACCCAGTACTTC.

In the case of this clonotype: This may be a read error: a much more frequent sequence differs by one nucleotide. The CDR3 is CASSEPGHSTYEQYF. Here the CDR3 DNA reads TGTGCCAGCAGTGAACCCGGCCATAGCACCTACGAGCAGTACTTC. The gene calls are TRBV6-1 and TRBJ2-7; no clear D gene. The CDR3 loop spans 15 amino acids. From germline, CDR1 is MNHNS and CDR2 SASEGT. V lost 2 bases and J lost 2, with 13 bases in between.

Turning to this clonotype: The CDR3 does not close with the conserved phenylalanine or tryptophan, likely indicating a read error. The chain recombines TRBV6-2 or TRBV6-3 with TRBJ2-3; 11 nucleotides line up with TRBD2. The ends lost 10 bases at V and 3 bases at J; junction bases unmatched: 6. Looked up from germline, CDR1 is MNHEY and CDR2 is SVGEGT. The CDR3 is made up of 14 amino acids. The DNA for the CDR3 is TGTGCCACCGGGGGGACTAGCGGTACAGATACGCAGTATTCT. Protein sequence: CATGGTSGTDTQYS.

In this sample, this clonotype turned up many times. The chain couples TRBV29-1 to TRBJ2-2; D uncertain. The germline V gene encodes CDR1 SQVTM and CDR2 ANQGSEA. The CDR3 spans 13 residues. V was shortened by 0 bases and J by 3 bases, with 5 bases between the two germline ends. The CDR3 nucleotides are TGCAGCGTTGAAGAGGGGTACACCGGGGAGCTGTTTTTT. Protein sequence: CSVEEGYTGELFF.